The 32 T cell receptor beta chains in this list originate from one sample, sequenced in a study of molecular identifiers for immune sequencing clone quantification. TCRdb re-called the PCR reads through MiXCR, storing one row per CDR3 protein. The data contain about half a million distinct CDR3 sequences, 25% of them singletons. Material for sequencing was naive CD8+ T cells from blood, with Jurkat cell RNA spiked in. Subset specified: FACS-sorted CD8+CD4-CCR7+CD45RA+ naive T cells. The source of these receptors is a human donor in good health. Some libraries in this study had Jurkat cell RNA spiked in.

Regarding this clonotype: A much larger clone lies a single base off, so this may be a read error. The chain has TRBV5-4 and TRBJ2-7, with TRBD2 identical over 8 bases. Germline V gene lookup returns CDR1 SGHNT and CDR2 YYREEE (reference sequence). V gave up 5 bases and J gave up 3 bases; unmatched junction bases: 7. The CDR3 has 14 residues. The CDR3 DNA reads TGTGCCAGCAGACGGGGGGGGCTAGGCTACGAGCAGTACTTC. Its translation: CASRRGGLGYEQYF.

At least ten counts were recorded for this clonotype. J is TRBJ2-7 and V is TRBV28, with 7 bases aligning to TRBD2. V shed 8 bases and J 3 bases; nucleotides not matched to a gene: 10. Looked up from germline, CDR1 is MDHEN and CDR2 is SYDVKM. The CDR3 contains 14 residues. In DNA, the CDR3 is TGTGCCAGCGGGGAAACTAGCGAGTACTACGAGCAGTACTTC. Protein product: CASGETSEYYEQYF.

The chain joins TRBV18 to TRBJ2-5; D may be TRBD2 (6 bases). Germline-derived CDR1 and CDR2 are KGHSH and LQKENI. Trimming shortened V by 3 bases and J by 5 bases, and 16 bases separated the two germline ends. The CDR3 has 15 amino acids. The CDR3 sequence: CASSPVSARGETQYF. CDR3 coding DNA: TGTGCCAGCTCACCTGTATCAGCCCGGGGGGAGACCCAGTACTTC. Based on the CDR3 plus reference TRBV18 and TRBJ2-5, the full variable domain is NAGVMQNPRHLVRRRGQEARLRCSPMKGHSHVYWYRQLPEEGLKFMVYLQKENIIDESGMPKERFSAEFPKEGPSILRIQQVVRGDSAAYFCASSPVSARGETQYFGPGTRLLVL.

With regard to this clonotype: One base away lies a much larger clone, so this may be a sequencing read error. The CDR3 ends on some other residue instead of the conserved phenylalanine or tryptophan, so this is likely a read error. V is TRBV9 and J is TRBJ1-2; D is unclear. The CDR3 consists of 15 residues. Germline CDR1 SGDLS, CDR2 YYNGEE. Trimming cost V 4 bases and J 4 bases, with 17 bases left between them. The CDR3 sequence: CASSPSTIRGYGYTL. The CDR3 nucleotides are TGTGCCAGCAGCCCCTCGACAATACGGGGCTATGGCTACACCCTC.

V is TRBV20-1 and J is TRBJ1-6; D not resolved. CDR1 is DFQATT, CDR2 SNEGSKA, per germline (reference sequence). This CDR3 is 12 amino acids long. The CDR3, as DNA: TGCCCAGAATCCGGGATTGATTCACCCCTCCACTTT. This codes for CPESGIDSPLHF.

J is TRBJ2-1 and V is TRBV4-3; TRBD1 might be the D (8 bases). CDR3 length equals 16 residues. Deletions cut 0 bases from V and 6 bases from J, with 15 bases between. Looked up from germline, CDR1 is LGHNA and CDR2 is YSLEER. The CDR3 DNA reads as TGCGCCAGCAGCCAAGAGTCAGCGGGGACAGGCAATGAGCAGTTCTTC. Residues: CASSQESAGTGNEQFF.

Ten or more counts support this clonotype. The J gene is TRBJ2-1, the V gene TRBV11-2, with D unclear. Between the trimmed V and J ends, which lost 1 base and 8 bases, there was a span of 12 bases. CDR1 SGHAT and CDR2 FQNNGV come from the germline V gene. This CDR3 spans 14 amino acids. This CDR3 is CASSLGRLSDEQFF. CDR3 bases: TGTGCCAGCAGCTTAGGACGGCTGTCGGATGAGCAGTTCTTC.

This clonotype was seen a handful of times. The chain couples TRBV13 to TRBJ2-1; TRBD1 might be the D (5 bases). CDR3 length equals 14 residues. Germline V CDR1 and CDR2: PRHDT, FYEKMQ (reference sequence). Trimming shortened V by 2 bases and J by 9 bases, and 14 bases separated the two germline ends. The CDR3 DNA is TGTGCCAGCAGCTTAATCCAGGGTCCAAGTGAGCAGTTCTTC. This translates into CASSLIQGPSEQFF.

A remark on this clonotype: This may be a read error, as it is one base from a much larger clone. DNA for the CDR3: TGTGGCAGCAGCTTACCATTTGGTGAAAAACTGTTTTTT. This gives the protein CGSSLPFGEKLFF. The chain uses TRBV7-2 and TRBJ1-4; D unclear. Per germline, CDR1 SGHTA and CDR2 FQGNSA. CDR3 size: 13 residues.

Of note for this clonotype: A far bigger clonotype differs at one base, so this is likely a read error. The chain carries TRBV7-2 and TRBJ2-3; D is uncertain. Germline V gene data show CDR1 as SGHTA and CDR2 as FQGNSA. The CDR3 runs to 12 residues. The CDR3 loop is CAGSPLTDTQYF. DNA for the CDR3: TGTGCCGGCAGCCCTCTAACAGATACGCAGTATTTT.

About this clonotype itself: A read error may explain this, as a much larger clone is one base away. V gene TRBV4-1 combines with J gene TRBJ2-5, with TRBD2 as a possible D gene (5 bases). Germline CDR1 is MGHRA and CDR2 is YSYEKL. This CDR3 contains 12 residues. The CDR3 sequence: CASSQDGRAQHF. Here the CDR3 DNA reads TGCGCCAGCAGCCAAGATGGGCGGGCCCAGCACTTC.

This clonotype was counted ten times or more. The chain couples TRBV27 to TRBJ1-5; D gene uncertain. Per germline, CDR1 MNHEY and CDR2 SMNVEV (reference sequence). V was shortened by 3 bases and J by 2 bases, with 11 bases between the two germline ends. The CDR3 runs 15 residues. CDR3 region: CASSFGVGGNQPQHF. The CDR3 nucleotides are TGTGCCAGCAGTTTTGGGGTCGGTGGCAATCAGCCCCAGCATTTT.

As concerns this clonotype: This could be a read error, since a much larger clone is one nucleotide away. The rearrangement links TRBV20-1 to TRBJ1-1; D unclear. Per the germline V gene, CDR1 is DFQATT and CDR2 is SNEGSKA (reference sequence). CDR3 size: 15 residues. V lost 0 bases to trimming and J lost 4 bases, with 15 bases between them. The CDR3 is CSARELAQPPTEAFF. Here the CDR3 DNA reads TGCAGTGCTAGAGAGCTGGCACAGCCACCCACTGAAGCTTTCTTT.

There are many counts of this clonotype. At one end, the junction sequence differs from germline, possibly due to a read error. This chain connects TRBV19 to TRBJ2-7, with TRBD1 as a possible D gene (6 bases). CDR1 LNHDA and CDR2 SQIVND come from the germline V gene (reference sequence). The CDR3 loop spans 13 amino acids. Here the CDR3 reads CASSTGTGYEQYF. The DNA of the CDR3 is TGTGCCAGCAGTACAGGGACCGGCTACGAGCAGTACTTC.

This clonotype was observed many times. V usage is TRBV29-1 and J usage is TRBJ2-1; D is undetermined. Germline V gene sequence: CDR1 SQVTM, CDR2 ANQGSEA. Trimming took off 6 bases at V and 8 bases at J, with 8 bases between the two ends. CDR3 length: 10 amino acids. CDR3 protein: CSVRTDEQFF. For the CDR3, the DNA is TGCAGCGTCCGCACGGATGAGCAGTTCTTC.

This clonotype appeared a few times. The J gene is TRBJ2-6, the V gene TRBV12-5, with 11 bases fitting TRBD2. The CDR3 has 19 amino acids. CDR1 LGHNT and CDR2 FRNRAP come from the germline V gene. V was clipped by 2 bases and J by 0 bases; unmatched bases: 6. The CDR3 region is CASGLILAGAFSGANVLTF. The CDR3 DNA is TGTGCTAGTGGTTTGATACTAGCGGGGGCATTCTCTGGGGCCAACGTCCTGACTTTC. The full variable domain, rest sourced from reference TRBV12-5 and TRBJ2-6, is DARVTQTPRHKVTEMGQEVTMRCQPILGHNTVFWYRQTMMQGLELLAYFRNRAPLDDSGMPKDRFSAEMPDATLATLKIQPSEPRDSAVYFCASGLILAGAFSGANVLTFGAGSRLTVL.

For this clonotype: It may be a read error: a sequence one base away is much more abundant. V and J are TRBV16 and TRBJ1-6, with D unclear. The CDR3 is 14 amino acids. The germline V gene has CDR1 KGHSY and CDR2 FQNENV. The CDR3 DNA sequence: TGTGCCAGCAGCCAATCGGACTATAATTCACCCCTCCCCTTT. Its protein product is CASSQSDYNSPLPF.

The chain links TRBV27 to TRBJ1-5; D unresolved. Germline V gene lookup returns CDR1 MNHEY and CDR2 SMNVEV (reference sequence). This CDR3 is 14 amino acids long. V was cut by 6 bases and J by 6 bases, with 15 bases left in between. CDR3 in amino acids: CASSPWGGSQPQHF. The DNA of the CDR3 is TGTGCCAGCAGCCCATGGGGAGGGTCTCAGCCCCAGCATTTT.

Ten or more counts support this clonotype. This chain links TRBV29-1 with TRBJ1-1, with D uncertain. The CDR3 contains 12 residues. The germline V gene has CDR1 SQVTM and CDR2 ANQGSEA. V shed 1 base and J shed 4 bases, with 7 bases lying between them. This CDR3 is CSVEAGGTEAFF. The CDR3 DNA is TGCAGCGTTGAAGCAGGCGGCACTGAAGCTTTCTTT. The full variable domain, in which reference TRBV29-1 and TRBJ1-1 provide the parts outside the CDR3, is SAVISQKPSRDICQRGTSLTIQCQVDSQVTMMFWYRQQPGQSLTLIATANQGSEATYESGFVIDKFPISRPNLTFSTLTVSNMSPEDSSIYLCSVEAGGTEAFFGQGTRLTVV.

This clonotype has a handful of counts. CDR3 region: CASSLNSGTEQFF. The CDR3 bases are TGTGCCAGCAGCTTAAATTCCGGGACAGAGCAGTTCTTC. V usage is TRBV7-3 and J usage is TRBJ2-1; possible D gene TRBD1, 6 bases. The CDR3 runs to 13 residues. The V end was cut by 1 base, the J end by 10 bases, with 11 bases between. Germline loops: CDR1 SGHTA, CDR2 FQGTGA.

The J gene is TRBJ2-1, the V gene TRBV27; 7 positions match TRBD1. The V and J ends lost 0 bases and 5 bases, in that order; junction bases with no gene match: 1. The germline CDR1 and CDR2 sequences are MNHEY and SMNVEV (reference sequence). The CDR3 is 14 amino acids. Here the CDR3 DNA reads TGTGCCAGCAGTTTATCAGGGGGCGACAATGAGCAGTTCTTC. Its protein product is CASSLSGGDNEQFF.

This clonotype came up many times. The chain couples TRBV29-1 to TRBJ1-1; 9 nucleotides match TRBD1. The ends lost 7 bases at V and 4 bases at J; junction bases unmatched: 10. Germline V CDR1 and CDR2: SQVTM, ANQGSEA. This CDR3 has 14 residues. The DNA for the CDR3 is TGCAGCGGGGGTACAGGGGGCTGGGGCACTGAAGCTTTCTTT. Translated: CSGGTGGWGTEAFF.

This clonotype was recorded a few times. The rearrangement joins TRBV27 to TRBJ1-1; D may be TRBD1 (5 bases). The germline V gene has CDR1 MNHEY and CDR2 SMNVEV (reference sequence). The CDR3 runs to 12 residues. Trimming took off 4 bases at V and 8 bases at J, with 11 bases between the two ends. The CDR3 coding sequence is TGTGCCAGCAGTTCTTGGGGCCTCGAAGCTTTCTTT. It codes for CASSSWGLEAFF.

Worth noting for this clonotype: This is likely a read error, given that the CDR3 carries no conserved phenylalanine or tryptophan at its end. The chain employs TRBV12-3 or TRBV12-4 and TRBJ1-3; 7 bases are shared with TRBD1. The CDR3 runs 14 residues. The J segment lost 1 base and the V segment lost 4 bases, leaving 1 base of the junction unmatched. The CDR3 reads CASSSTGSGNTIYL. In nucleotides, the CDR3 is TGTGCCAGCAGTTCGACAGGGTCTGGAAACACCATATATCTT.

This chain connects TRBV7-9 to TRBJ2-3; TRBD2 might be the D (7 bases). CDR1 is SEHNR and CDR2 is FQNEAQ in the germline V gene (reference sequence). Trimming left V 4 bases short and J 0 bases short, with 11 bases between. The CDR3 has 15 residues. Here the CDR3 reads CASSSGGTSTDTQYF. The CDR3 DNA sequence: TGTGCCAGCAGCTCGGGGGGCACAAGCACAGATACGCAGTATTTT.

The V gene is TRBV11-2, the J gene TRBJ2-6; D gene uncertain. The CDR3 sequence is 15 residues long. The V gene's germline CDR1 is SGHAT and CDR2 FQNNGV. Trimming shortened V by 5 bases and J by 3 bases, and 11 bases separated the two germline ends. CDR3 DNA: TGTGCCAGCAGCCGCGAAAGTGTTGGGGCCAACGTCCTGACTTTC. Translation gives CASSRESVGANVLTF.

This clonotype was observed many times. CDR3 residues: CASSLQDVIAEAFF. CDR3 sequence (DNA): TGTGCCAGCAGCTTGCAGGACGTGATCGCTGAAGCTTTCTTT. The chain recombines TRBV5-6 with TRBJ1-1; no reliable D call. The V and J ends lost 1 base and 6 bases respectively, with 13 bases between them. The V gene's germline CDR1 is SGHDT and CDR2 YYEEEE. The CDR3 consists of 14 residues.

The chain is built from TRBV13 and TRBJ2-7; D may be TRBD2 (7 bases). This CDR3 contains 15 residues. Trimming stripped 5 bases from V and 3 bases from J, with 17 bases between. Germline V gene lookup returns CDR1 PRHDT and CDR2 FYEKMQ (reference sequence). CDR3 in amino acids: CASSPPARGHYEQYF. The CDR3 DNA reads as TGTGCCAGCAGCCCCCCTGCGCGGGGGCACTACGAGCAGTACTTC.

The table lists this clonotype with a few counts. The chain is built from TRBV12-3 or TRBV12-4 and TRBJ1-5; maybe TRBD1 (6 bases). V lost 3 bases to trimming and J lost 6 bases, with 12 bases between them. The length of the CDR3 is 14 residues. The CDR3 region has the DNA TGTGCCAGCAGTTTGGGGGGGCGCAGTCAGCCCCAGCATTTT. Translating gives CASSLGGRSQPQHF.

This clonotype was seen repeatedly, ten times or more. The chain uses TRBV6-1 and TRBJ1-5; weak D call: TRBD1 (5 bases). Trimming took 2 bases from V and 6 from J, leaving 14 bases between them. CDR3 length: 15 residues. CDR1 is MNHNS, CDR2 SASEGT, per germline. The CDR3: CASSENGGMRQPQHF. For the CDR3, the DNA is TGTGCCAGCAGTGAAAACGGGGGTATGCGTCAGCCCCAGCATTTT.

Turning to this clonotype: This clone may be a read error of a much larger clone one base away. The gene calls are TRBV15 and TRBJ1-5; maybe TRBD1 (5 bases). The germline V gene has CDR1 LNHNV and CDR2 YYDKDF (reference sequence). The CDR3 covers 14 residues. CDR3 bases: TGTGCCACCAGCTTGGACAAGGGGAATCGGCCCCAGCATTTT. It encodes CATSLDKGNRPQHF.

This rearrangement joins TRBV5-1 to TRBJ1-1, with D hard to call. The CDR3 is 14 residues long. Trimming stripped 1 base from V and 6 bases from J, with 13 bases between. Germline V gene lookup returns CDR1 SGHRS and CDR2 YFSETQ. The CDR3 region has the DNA TGCGCCAGCAGCTTGAGGAAACTTCGCGCTGAAGCTTTCTTT. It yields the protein CASSLRKLRAEAFF.